This record covers a single TCR beta chain. This record comes from a study of cytomegalovirus exposure and HLA in healthy donors. PCR involved 60 Vbeta and 13 Jbeta primers. Measured with immunoSEQ multiplex PCR; TCRdb has only the in-frame clones, and not every one. Of 82,000 or so clones detected, roughly 9.1% appear once; the ten largest clones hold approximately 25%. Between the trimmed V and J ends, which lost 7 bases and 4 bases, there was a span of 16 bases. The CDR3 sequence is 14 residues long. The germline CDR1 and CDR2 sequences are MNHEY and SVGAGI. The receptor comes from a man aged 60 to 69 in good health and CMV-seropositive. This chain links TRBV6-5 with TRBJ1-1; TRBD1 might be the D (5 bases). What was sequenced was PBMCs. The CDR3 sequence is CASTSGALGTEAFF. In DNA, the CDR3 is TGTGCCAGCACCTCTGGGGCGCTGGGCACTGAAGCTTTCTTT.